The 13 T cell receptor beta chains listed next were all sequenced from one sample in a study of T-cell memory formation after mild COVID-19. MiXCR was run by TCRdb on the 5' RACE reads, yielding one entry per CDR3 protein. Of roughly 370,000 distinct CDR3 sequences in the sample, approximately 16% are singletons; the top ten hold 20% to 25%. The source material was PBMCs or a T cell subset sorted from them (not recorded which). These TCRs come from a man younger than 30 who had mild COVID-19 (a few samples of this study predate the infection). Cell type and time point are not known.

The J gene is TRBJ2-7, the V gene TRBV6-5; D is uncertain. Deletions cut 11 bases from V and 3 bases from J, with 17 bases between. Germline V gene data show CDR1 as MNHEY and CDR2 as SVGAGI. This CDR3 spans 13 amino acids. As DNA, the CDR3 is TGTGCCTCGGCCCTCAGTAGTCGCTACGAGCAGTACTTC. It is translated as CASALSSRYEQYF.

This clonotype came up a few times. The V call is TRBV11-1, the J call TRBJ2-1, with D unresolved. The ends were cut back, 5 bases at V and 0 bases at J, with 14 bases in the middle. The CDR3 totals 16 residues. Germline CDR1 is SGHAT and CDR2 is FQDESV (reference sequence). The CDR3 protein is CASSGNPTGSYNEQFF. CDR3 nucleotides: TGTGCCAGCAGCGGAAACCCGACTGGCTCCTACAATGAGCAGTTCTTC.

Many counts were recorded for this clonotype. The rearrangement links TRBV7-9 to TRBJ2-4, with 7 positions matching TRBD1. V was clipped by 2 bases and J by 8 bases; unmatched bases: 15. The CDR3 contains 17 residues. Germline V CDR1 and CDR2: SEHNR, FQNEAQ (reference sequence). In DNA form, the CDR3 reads TGTGCCAGCAGCTTATTCGCGGCCGGGGACAGTCCTGACATTCAGTACTTC. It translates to CASSLFAAGDSPDIQYF. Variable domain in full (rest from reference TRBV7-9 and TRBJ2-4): DTGVSQNPRHKITKRGQNVTFRCDPISEHNRLYWYRQTLGQGPEFLTYFQNEAQLEKSRLLSDRFSAERPKGSFSTLEIQRTEQGDSAMYLCASSLFAAGDSPDIQYFGAGTRLSVL.

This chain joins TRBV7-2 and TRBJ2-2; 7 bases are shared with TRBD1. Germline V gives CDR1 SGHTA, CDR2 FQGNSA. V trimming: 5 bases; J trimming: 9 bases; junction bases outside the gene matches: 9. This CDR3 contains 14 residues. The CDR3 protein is CASSRQGVNRELFF. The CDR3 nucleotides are TGTGCCAGCAGCCGACAGGGTGTGAACCGGGAGCTGTTTTTT.

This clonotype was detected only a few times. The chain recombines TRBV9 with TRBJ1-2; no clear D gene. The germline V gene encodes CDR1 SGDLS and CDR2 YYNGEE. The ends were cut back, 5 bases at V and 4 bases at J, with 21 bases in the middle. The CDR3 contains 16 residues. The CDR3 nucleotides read TGTGCCAGCAGGTCTACCCGACGGGGAAGTGGCTATGGCTACACCTTC. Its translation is CASRSTRRGSGYGYTF. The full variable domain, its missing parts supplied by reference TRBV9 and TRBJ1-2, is DSGVTQTPKHLITATGQRVTLRCSPRSGDLSVYWYQQSLDQGLQFLIQYYNGEERAKGNILERFSAQQFPDLHSELNLSSLELGDSALYFCASRSTRRGSGYGYTFGSGTRLTVV.

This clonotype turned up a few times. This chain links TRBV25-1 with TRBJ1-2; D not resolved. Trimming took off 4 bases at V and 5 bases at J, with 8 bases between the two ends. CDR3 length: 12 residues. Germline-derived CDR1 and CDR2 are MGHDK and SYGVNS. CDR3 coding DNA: TGTGCCAGCAGTGTGACCTTGTATGGCTACACCTTC. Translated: CASSVTLYGYTF.

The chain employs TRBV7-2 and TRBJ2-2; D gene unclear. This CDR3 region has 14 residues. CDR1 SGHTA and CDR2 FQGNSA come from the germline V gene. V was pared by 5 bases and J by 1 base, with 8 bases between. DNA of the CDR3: TGTGCCAGCAGCCCCACAAAGAACACCGGGGAGCTGTTTTTT. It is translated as CASSPTKNTGELFF.

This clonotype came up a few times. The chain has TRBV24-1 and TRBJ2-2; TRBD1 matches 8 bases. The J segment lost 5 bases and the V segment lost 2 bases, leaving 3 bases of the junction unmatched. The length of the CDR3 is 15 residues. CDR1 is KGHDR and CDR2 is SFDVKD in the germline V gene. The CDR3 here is CATSDSGTGTGELFF. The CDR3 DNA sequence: TGTGCCACCAGTGATTCCGGGACAGGAACCGGGGAGCTGTTTTTT.

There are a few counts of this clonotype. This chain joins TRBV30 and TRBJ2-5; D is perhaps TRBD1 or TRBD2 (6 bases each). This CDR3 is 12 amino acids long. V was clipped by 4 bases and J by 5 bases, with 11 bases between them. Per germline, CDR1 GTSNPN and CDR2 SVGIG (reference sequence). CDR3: CAWTGGGETQYF. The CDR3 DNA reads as TGTGCCTGGACAGGAGGGGGGGAGACCCAGTACTTC.

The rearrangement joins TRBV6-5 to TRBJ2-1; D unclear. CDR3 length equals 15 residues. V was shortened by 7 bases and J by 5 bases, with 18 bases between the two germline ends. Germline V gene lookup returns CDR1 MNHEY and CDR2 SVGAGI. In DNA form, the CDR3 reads TGTGCCAGCACCAGATTGCCGGGTTCTGACAATGAGCAGTTCTTC. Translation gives CASTRLPGSDNEQFF.

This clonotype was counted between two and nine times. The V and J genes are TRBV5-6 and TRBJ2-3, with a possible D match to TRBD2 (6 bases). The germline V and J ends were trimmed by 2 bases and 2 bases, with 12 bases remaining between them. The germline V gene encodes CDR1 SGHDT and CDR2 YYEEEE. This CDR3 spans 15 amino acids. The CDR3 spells CASSFAGRNTDTQYF. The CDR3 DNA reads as TGTGCCAGCAGCTTTGCGGGACGGAACACAGATACGCAGTATTTT.

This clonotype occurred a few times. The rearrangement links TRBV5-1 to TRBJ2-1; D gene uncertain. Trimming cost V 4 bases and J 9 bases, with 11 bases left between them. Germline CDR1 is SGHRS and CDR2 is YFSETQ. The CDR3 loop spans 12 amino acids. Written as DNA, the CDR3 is TGCGCCAGCAGCAAGAACAAGGGTGAGCAGTTCTTC. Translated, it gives CASSKNKGEQFF.

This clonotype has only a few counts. CDR3 sequence: CASSEAREAEAFF. In nucleotides, the CDR3 is TGTGCCAGCAGTGAAGCCAGGGAGGCTGAAGCTTTCTTT. This chain joins TRBV2 and TRBJ1-1; possibly TRBD1 for D (5 bases). V was clipped by 0 bases and J by 6 bases, with 8 bases between them. CDR1 and CDR2 (germline): SNHLY, FYNNEI. The CDR3 spans 13 residues.